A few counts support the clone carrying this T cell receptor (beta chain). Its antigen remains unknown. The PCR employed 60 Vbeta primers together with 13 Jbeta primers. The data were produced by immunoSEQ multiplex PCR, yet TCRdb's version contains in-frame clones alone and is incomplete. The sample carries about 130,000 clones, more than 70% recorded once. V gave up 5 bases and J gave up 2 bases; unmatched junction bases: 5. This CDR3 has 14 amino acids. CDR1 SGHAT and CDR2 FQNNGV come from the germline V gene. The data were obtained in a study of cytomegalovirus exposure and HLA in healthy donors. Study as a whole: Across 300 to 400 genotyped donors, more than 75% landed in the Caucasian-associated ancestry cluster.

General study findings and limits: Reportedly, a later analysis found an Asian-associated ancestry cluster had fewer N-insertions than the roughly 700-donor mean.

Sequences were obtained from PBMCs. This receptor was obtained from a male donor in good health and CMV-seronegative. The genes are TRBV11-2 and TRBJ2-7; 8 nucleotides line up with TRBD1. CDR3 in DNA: TGTGCCAGCAGCCCGGGACAGGTAGCCTACGAGCAGTACTTC. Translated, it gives CASSPGQVAYEQYF.